This note documents a single T cell receptor (beta chain) sequence. The CDR3 runs 18 residues. The germline V gene has CDR1 SNHLY and CDR2 FYNNEI. The trim removed 6 bases at V and 3 bases at J, leaving 15 bases unmatched. This sample was taken from a study of blood T cell repertoires in COVID-19. Across the whole study: Italy, Spain and the United States were the sources of the convalescent and acute COVID-19 samples. T cells, B-cell-depleted T cells, or PBMCs supplied cDNA or gDNA.

As originally analysed: Quantification of nucleated cells was approximated via reference gene primer amplification. Using immunoSEQ multiplex PCR, the repertoire was profiled, and TCRdb retains in-frame clones only, with some absent. V, J and clone size were drawn from that table, and D and trimming were deduced from the DNA. This table has some 300,000 clones, approximately 89% appearing once. This TCR derives from a woman aged 25 to 39 who had recovered from COVID-19. This chain links TRBV2 with TRBJ2-2; TRBD2 agrees at 8 bases. The sequencing input was peripheral blood. The CDR3 sequence: CASSDLDPGTRYTGELFF. CDR3 DNA sequence: TGTGCCAGCAGCGACCTTGACCCCGGGACTAGATACACCGGGGAGCTGTTTTTT. Full variable domain (outside the CDR3, taken from reference TRBV2 and TRBJ2-2): EPEVTQTPSHQVTQMGQEVILRCVPISNHLYFYWYRQILGQKVEFLVSFYNNEISEKSEIFDDQFSVERPDGSNFTLKIRSTKLEDSAMYFCASSDLDPGTRYTGELFFGEGSRLTVL.